The T cell receptor (beta chain) under discussion was sequenced for a study of blood T cell repertoires in COVID-19. Study as a whole: T cells, B-cell-depleted T cells, or PBMCs provided the cDNA or gDNA that served as material.

Across under 25 US areas, participants ranged in age from roughly 18 to 95 years. Authors' data handling: Scientists estimated how many nucleated cells there were by amplifying reference gene primers. The assay was immunoSEQ multiplex PCR, and TCRdb's table has in-frame clones only and misses some. V, J and clone size were drawn from that table, and D and trimming were deduced from the DNA. In the table there are 200,000 to 250,000 clones, 86% of which are singletons. The CDR3 is 14 amino acids. The J segment lost 5 bases and the V segment lost 6 bases, leaving 7 bases of the junction unmatched. Per germline, CDR1 LGHDT and CDR2 YNNKEL (reference sequence).

This rearrangement joins TRBV3-1 (or the pseudogene TRBV3-2) to TRBJ2-5; 9 positions match TRBD2. This sequence was found in a woman aged 45-59 years in a cohort exposed to, infected with or recovered from COVID-19 (not recorded which). The sequencing input was PBMCs or T cells enriched from blood (not recorded which). The CDR3 is CASRSAGGGETQYF. DNA for the CDR3: TGTGCCAGCAGGTCAGCGGGGGGCGGGGAGACCCAGTACTTC.